This T cell receptor (beta chain) is drawn from a study of cytomegalovirus exposure and HLA in healthy donors. Overall study results and limits: Reports described diagnosis of cytomegalovirus status by the classifier as highly specific and sensitive. The study recorded 160 or so TCR beta chains that were cytomegalovirus-associated.

A remark on this clone: Its antigen remains unidentified.

The protocol was immunoSEQ multiplex PCR, while the TCRdb copy is restricted to in-frame clones and leaves out a portion. The repertoire holds around 200,000 clones, with about 80% as singletons. The CDR3 loop spans 14 amino acids. The junction had 2 bases not matched to a gene; V was cut back by 0 bases and J by 6 bases. Germline assignment: CDR1 PRHDT and CDR2 FYEKMQ (reference sequence). The V and J genes are TRBV13 and TRBJ1-5; TRBD1 aligns across 7 bases. This clonotype was sampled from a woman under 30 in good health and CMV-seropositive. Sequenced material: PBMCs. The CDR3 protein is CASSLGGGGQPQHF. The CDR3 DNA follows: TGTGCCAGCAGCTTAGGAGGGGGCGGTCAGCCCCAGCATTTT.